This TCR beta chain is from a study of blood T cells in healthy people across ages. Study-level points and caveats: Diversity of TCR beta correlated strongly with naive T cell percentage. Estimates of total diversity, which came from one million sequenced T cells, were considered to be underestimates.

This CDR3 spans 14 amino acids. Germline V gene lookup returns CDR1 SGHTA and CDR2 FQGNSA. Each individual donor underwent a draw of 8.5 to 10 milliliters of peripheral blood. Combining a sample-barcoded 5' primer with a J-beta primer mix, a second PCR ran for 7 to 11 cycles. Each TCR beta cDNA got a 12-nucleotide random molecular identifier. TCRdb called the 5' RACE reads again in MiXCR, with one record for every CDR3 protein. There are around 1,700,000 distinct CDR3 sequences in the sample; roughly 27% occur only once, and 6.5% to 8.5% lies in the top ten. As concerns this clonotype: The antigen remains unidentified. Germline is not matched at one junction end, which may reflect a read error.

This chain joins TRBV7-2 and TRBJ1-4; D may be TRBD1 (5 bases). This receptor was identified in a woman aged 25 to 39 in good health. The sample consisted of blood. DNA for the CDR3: TGTGTCAGCAGCGAGGGGTCAACTAATGAAAAACTGTTTTTT. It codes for CVSSEGSTNEKLFF.